The subject of this entry is one T cell receptor (beta chain). Its antigen remains unidentified. There are no base qualities to consult, and no much larger clone falls within one base. At the junction V is shortened by 5 bases and J by 4 bases; bases outside the gene matches: 15. The cysteine opens and the phenylalanine closes a CDR3 of 18 amino acids. Only the CDR3 DNA stays, 54 bases, in frame from base 1. CDR1 and CDR2 were assigned from the germline V gene (reference sequence) as LNHDA and SQIVND. Using the deep immunoSEQ assay, TCR CDR3 regions were amplified from genomic DNA by multiplex PCR. Extracted genomic DNA from each cell subset was spread evenly across all wells of several immunoSEQ 96-well plates, with each plate serving as a replicate. Each replicate PCR for sorted subsets received about 220 ng genomic DNA, equal to about 30,000 T cell genomes. Purified libraries were quantified with a Qubit 3.0 fluorometer, sized on a Bioanalyzer 2100, and re-quantified with the KAPA Library Quantification kit. Every immunoSEQ 96-well plate was sequenced on a dedicated single-read 150-cycle Illumina NextSeq 550 flow cell. Processing in the source paper ran as follows. The immunoSEQ output contained only junctional sequences without quality scores, so filtering could not match that applied to full-length reads. To assign V/J genes and CDR3, sequences were annotated using PyIR, a Python wrapper for IgBLAST v1.9, with IMGT germline references. Reads with weak V/J assignments (E-value above 1e-6), missing CDR3, stop codons, out-of-frame junctions, or ambiguous translated residues were removed. V3J clonotypes were defined by identical inferred V gene, J gene, and CDR3 amino acid sequence. To compute the percentage overlap between repertoires, the number of shared unique clonotypes was divided by the size of the smaller repertoire. Richness of each repertoire was evaluated using RTK rarefaction, the Chao1 estimator, and Recon v2.1 estimates of unobserved clonotypes. Generation probabilities were computed with OLGA for all TCRbeta clonotypes obtained by the gDNA method from four donors. TCRdb carries this immuneACCESS record with in-frame sequences only. Its versions omit some clonotypes, under half of them owing to an unresolved V gene in the studies checked, with the rest unexplained. The V and J calls and clone size are taken from that table; D and trimming were inferred from the DNA. This sample holds approximately 720,000 clones; about 92% were observed only once. Of the sample, approximately 24% is held by the ten largest clones.

The sample belongs to a study of shared clonotypes between healthy human individuals (dated by TCRdb to the early 2020s). Regarding the study in general: A couple of women and a few men aged 18 to 49 years were included in the cohort. For each donor, three plates each were used for CD4 naive and CD4 memory, two plates were used for CD8 naive, and one plate was used for CD8 memory. To estimate repertoire size and how much clonotypes are shared between individuals, the study performed deep sequencing of blood TCR repertoires from five healthy adults. Libraries were prepared and TCR repertoires were sequenced by different laboratories using diverse techniques, in order to increase sequencing depth and limit assay-specific biases. Leukapheresis yielded between about 0.85 and 10 billion PBMCs per donor.

CD8 naive samples were obtained by positive selection for CCR7 among CD45RO-negative cells, yielding a CD45RA+CCR7+ population from which TemRA cells were excluded. Donors were healthy HIV-negative adults with no recently reported acute infections or vaccinations. All donors were Caucasian adults living in Nashville, Tennessee, USA. Blood was obtained by leukapheresis, after which PBMCs were separated by Ficoll-Histopaque density gradient centrifugation and cryopreserved in liquid nitrogen vapor phase. Purity and quantity of every magnetically sorted T cell population were checked by analytical flow cytometry. From each sorted fraction, genomic DNA was isolated and quantified by UV absorbance on a Nanodrop 2000c. Summary of the overall study and its limitations: Pairwise subsampling indicated that sequencing depth was expected to affect the degree of clonotype sharing among donors. Incomplete sequencing was indicated by rarefaction of sorted-subset datasets, despite the large sequencing depth. Because the study included only a small number of donors, the genetic and exposure-history diversity represented was limited. Estimated clonotype richness was generally larger for naive than for memory subsets. Sampling was limited to blood, and TCR repertoires in tissue likely differ from TCR repertoires in blood. When a handful of donors were compared, the shared fraction of clonotypes was around 4.6% for naive CD4, about 4% for naive CD8, 2% to 2.5% for memory CD4, and 0.4% for memory CD8. Compared with non-shared clonotypes, the clonotypes found in all four sorted-subset donors had higher generation probabilities.

The sequence was collected from a man aged 25-45 years in good health. The chain joins TRBV19 to TRBJ1-1, with 11 bases in between that match TRBD1. Specimen: naive CD8+ T cells sorted from blood. The cell subset or site label for this specimen denotes: CD45RA+CCR7+. The DNA reads as follows: TGTGCCAGTAGTGTTGAGACGGGACAGGGGGTACGAAGCACTGAAGCTTTCTTT. It codes for CASSVETGQGVRSTEAFF. Beyond the CDR3, the reference TRBV19 and TRBJ1-1 genes provide the residues; the full variable domain reads: DGGITQSPKYLFRKEGQNVTLSCEQNLNHDAMYWYRQDPGQGLRLIYYSQIVNDFQKGDIAEGYSVSREKKESFPLTVTSAQKNPTAFYLCASSVETGQGVRSTEAFFGQGTRLTVV.